This T cell receptor beta chain was found in a study of T-cell memory formation after mild COVID-19 (dated by TCRdb to 2020 to 2023). Looking at the study overall: TCR sequence clusters from the two donors were found to be largely donor specific. Longitudinal TCRalpha and TCRbeta repertoire sequencing tracked T-cell clones expanding and contracting after mild COVID-19 in a couple of donors. The cohort comprised two young, previously healthy adult volunteers, one female and one male.

A distance of 7 bases separates the germline ends of V and J, which lose 6 bases and 8 bases respectively. CDR1 and CDR2 are read off the germline V gene as MNHNS and SASEGT. The CDR3 measures 10 amino acids from cysteine to phenylalanine. Only the CDR3 part of the read is kept: 30 bases, read in frame from the first base. TCRdb records Illumina NovaSeq 6000 as the sequencer. Using 5'RACE with constant-segment primers, TCRalpha and TCRbeta cDNA libraries were constructed, with sample barcodes and unique molecular identifiers added in the process. Trizol reagent was used to extract RNA from every sample. Libraries were amplified in two PCR steps, with a second sample barcode and Illumina TruSeq adapters added in the second step. Sequencing of the libraries was done on an Illumina NovaSeq, producing 2 x 150 bp paired-end reads. Turning to the authors' computational methods: Reads were demultiplexed and collapsed into UMI-guided consensus sequences with migec v1.2.7. Using mixcr v2.1.11, UMI consensuses were aligned to TRA and TRB V and J templates and then assembled into clonotypes. Clonotypes were classified as expanded or contracted when called significant by both edgeR and NoisET, with noise models trained on biological replicates. For edgeR calls, the thresholds were a false discovery rate-adjusted p below 0.01 and a log2 fold-change of 1. PCA with hierarchical clustering of max-normalized trajectories of the 1000 most abundant clonotypes was used as exploratory dynamics analysis. Each responding clone was given a CD4 or CD8 phenotype based on the CD4+ and CD8+ repertoires, which had been sequenced separately. TCRdb cleaned the public reads at Q25 with fastp, built clones with MiXCR and kept in-frame beta chains. Rows are combined by CDR3 protein, so each entry shows the most common genes and DNA. The V and J calls, along with clone size, are taken from TCRdb and not from the paper's own processing. This sample comprises fewer than 650,000 distinct CDR3 sequences, about 20% of them detected only once. Under 8.5% of the sample rests with the top ten.

As regards this clonotype: Its antigen is unknown. Qualities for individual bases were not recorded, and no much larger clone is one base off.

Broader findings and caveats from the paper: The study included only a couple of mild cases, and larger cohorts that include severe cases with pre-infection samples were judged to be necessary. Contracting CD4+ clones turned up mainly in the CM and EM memory subsets, whereas EMRA was where CD8+ clones were enriched. Some responding clones were detected in pre-infection memory, which suggested that pre-existing cross-reactive memory T cells had joined the SARS-CoV-2 response. Whether the second-wave clones peaking on day 37 were SARS-CoV-2 specific was not confirmed. Balanced CD4/CD8 phenotypes were observed for clones contracting from day 15 to 85, whereas a bias towards CD4+ was observed for a second wave of clones expanding from day 15 to 37.

Ficoll-Paque density gradient centrifugation was the method used to isolate PBMCs. The V gene is TRBV6-1 and the J gene is TRBJ1-1; the D gene identity is not certain. The sample taken for sequencing was PBMCs or a T cell subset sorted from them (not recorded which). This sequence originates from an adult woman who had mild COVID-19 (a few samples of this study predate the infection). The sample titles of this study are shuffled in the database, so cell type and time point are left out; the donor was told from shared clones. CDR3 protein: CASRGPEAFF. The bases read TGTGCCAGCAGAGGGCCCGAAGCTTTCTTT.